A single TCR beta chain is shown here with its context. This sample stems from a study of blood T cells in healthy people across ages. Next came a second PCR, run for about 6 to 11 cycles, which used a sample-barcoded 5' primer along with a J-beta primer mix. TCRdb re-analysed the 5' RACE reads in MiXCR, keeping a single row per CDR3 protein. The data contain over 1.5 million distinct CDR3 sequences, approximately 50% of them singletons. CDR3 length: 15 amino acids. Germline lookup yields CDR1 DFQATT and CDR2 SNEGSKA (reference sequence). Trimming left V 5 bases short and J 0 bases short, with 13 bases between.

J is TRBJ2-2 and V is TRBV20-1; tentatively, D is TRBD1 or TRBD2 (5 bases each). The sequence was obtained from a woman aged 40 to 49 in good health. Material: blood. CDR3 nucleotide sequence: TGCAGTGCTCAGTCCGGGACGGCGAACACCGGGGAGCTGTTTTTT. This codes for CSAQSGTANTGELFF.